The rows below give T cell receptor beta chains drawn from one sample of a study of identical twins. TCRdb re-called the 5' RACE reads with MiXCR, one entry per CDR3 protein. The repertoire holds approximately 1.8 million distinct CDR3 sequences, with under 35% as singletons. The sequencing input was cord blood. These receptors originate from a newborn girl in good health. Both conserved end residues are part of each CDR3. A D gene is named only where the DNA matches it firmly. Where a row states a size, it is once, few, many or the class of an expanded clone; other rows omit it.

size	V	J	D	DNA	CDR3
few	TRBV20-1	TRBJ2-3	.	TGCAGTGCTAGAGGTGTAACGAACACAGATACGCAGTATTTT	CSARGVTNTDTQYF
.	TRBV7-9	TRBJ2-4	TRBD1	TGTGCCAGCAGCCCAGACAGGGCGAACATTCAGTACTTC	CASSPDRANIQYF
few	TRBV20-1	TRBJ1-1	.	TGCAGTGCTAGATTTTCCCCGGACGTGAACACTGAAGCTTTCTTT	CSARFSPDVNTEAFF
few	TRBV12-3/TRBV12-4	TRBJ2-3	TRBD2	TGTACCAGCAGTTTCGGGACTAGCGGGAGGGGGGATACGCAGTATTTT	CTSSFGTSGRGDTQYF
.	TRBV4-2	TRBJ2-7	.	TGTGCCAGCAGCCATCCGGGACTCAGCTACGAGCAGTACTTC	CASSHPGLSYEQYF
.	TRBV2	TRBJ1-5	.	TGTGCCAGCAGTGAAGGGCTTTATAGCAATCAGCCCCAGCATTTT	CASSEGLYSNQPQHF
few	TRBV6-1	TRBJ2-7	.	TGTGCCAGCAGCGTACGCACTGGCTACGAGCAGTACTTC	CASSVRTGYEQYF
.	TRBV30	TRBJ1-6	.	TGTGCCTGGAGTAGGACAGCTAATTCACCCCTCCACTTT	CAWSRTANSPLHF
.	TRBV10-3	TRBJ2-4	.	TGTGCCATCAGTGAGGAGGGGGATCGGGTAGGCGTAGCCAAAAACATTCAGTACTTC	CAISEEGDRVGVAKNIQYF
.	TRBV11-2	TRBJ1-1	.	TGTGCCAGCAGCCCTCCCAACAGAGCTGAAGCTTTCTTT	CASSPPNRAEAFF
.	TRBV29-1	TRBJ2-7	.	TGCAGCGTCTGGGGGGTTGCCTACGAGCAGTACTTC	CSVWGVAYEQYF
.	TRBV20-1	TRBJ2-2	TRBD2	TGCAGTGCTGATACGACTAGCGGAGGCGGCACCGGGGAGCTGTTTTTT	CSADTTSGGGTGELFF
.	TRBV2	TRBJ2-7	TRBD2	TGTGCCAGCGTGACTAGCCACAATGAGCAGTACTTC	CASVTSHNEQYF
few	TRBV12-3/TRBV12-4	TRBJ2-1	TRBD1	TGTGCCAGCAGTTTAATGGGGACAGGGAACACAGTACTCAATGAGCAGTTCTTC	CASSLMGTGNTVLNEQFF
few	TRBV4-1	TRBJ2-3	.	TGCGCCAGCAGCCACCGCCTCAGTAGCACAGATACGCAGTATTTT	CASSHRLSSTDTQYF
.	TRBV20-1	TRBJ2-3	TRBD2	TGCAGTGCTAGCCTCTGGCGGGGGGGCCCATACACAGATACGCAGTATTTT	CSASLWRGGPYTDTQYF
many	TRBV28	TRBJ2-7	TRBD1	TGTGCCAGCAGTTTCCAGGACAGGGGGTGGGACTACGAGCAGTACTTC	CASSFQDRGWDYEQYF
.	TRBV6-4	TRBJ1-1	.	TGTGCCAGCAGTGACTCGAGATGGCTTCCGAACACTGAAGCTTTCTTT	CASSDSRWLPNTEAFF
.	TRBV27	TRBJ1-2	TRBD1	TGTGCCAGCAGTTTAGGGCAGGGGGCAATCTACACCTTC	CASSLGQGAIYTF
many	TRBV4-2	TRBJ2-3	.	TGTGCCAGCAGCCAATCAGAGGGGGCGGGGTTTACGTCCACAGATACGCAGTATTTT	CASSQSEGAGFTSTDTQYF
.	TRBV7-2	TRBJ2-7	.	TGTGCCAGCAGCTTACTGGGGCGGCAGTACTTC	CASSLLGRQYF
.	TRBV2	TRBJ2-1	.	TGTGCCAGCAGTGTCATGGGGATCGGTGAGCAGTTCTTC	CASSVMGIGEQFF
.	TRBV5-1	TRBJ2-7	TRBD1	TGCGCCAGCAGCCCCACAGGGGCTTACTACGAGCAGTACTTC	CASSPTGAYYEQYF
.	TRBV5-1	TRBJ2-3	TRBD2	TGCGCCAGCAGCTTGGTTTTAGCGGGAGAGGCAGATACGCAGTATTTT	CASSLVLAGEADTQYF
.	TRBV4-2	TRBJ1-4	.	TGTGCCAGCAGCCAAGTAGGGGTACAGGAGGATGAAAAACTGTTTTTT	CASSQVGVQEDEKLFF
few	TRBV19	TRBJ1-2	.	TGTGCCAGTGGGGCCTATGGCTACACCTTC	CASGAYGYTF
.	TRBV20-1	TRBJ2-4	TRBD1	TGCAGTGCTAGATGGACAGGGGGCCGGGGGAACATTCAGTACTTC	CSARWTGGRGNIQYF
.	TRBV5-1	TRBJ2-1	TRBD1	TGCGCCAGCAGCTTGGAGGGGGCAGGAGAGCAGTTCTTC	CASSLEGAGEQFF
.	TRBV20-1	TRBJ2-5	.	TGCAGTGGGTACAGGTTTTCAGAGACCCAGTACTTC	CSGYRFSETQYF
.	TRBV20-1	TRBJ2-5	TRBD2	TGCAGTGCTGGTCGGACTAGCGGTGAGCAGTACTTC	CSAGRTSGEQYF
.	TRBV3-1	TRBJ2-1	.	TGTGCCAGCAGCCAAGTAAGTGAAGAGTACCAAGAGACCCAGTTCTTC	CASSQVSEEYQETQFF
.	TRBV4-1	TRBJ2-4	.	TGCGCCAGCAGCCACTTGGGTGGTCTCCCGGGACTCCCGCCCCAGTACTTC	CASSHLGGLPGLPPQYF
many	TRBV27	TRBJ2-7	TRBD1	TGTGCCAGCAGTTTAGGGGGGACAGGGTCCTACGAGCAGTACTTC	CASSLGGTGSYEQYF
.	TRBV10-2	TRBJ2-7	.	TGCGCCAGCAGTGTTGCAGGGCCCTCCTACAATGAGCAGTACTTC	CASSVAGPSYNEQYF
few	TRBV4-1	TRBJ1-1	.	TGCGCCAGCGGGACCTTCGCCAGCACTGAAGCTTTCTTT	CASGTFASTEAFF
.	TRBV4-1	TRBJ1-6	.	TGCGCCAGCAGCCTACGGACAGCTCCCTATAATTCACCCCTCCACTTT	CASSLRTAPYNSPLHF